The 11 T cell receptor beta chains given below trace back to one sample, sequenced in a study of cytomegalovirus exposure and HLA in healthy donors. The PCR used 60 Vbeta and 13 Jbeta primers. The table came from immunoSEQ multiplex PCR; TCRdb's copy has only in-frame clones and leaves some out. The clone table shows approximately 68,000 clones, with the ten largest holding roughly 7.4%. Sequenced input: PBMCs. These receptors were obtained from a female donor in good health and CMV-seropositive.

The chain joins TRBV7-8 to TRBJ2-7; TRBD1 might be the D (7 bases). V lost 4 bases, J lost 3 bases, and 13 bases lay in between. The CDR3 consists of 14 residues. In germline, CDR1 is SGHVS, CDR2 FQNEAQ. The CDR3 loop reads CASSYDREVYEQYF. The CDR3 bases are TGTGCCAGCAGCTACGACAGGGAGGTCTACGAGCAGTACTTC.

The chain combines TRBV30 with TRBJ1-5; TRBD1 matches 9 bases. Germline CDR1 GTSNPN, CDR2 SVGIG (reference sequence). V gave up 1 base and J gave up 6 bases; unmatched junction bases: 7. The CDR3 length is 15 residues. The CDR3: CAWSEPGQGSQPQHF. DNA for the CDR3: TGTGCCTGGAGTGAACCGGGACAGGGTAGTCAGCCCCAGCATTTT.

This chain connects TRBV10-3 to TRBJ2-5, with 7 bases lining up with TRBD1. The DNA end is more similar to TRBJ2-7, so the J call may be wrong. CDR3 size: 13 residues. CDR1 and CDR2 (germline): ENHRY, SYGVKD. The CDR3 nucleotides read TGTGCCATCAACCCGACAGGGACCCACGAGCAGTACTTC. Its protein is CAINPTGTHEQYF.

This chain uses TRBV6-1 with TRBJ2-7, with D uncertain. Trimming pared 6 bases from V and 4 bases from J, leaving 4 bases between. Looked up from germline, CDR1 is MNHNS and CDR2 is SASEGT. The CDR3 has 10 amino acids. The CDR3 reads CASSLYEQYF. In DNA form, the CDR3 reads TGTGCCAGCAGCTTATACGAGCAGTACTTC.

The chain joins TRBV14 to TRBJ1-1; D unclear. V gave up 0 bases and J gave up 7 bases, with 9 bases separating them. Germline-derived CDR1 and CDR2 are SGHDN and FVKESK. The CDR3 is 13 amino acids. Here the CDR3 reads CASSQDLGSEAFF. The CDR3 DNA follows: TGTGCCAGCAGCCAAGATTTGGGCAGTGAAGCTTTCTTT.

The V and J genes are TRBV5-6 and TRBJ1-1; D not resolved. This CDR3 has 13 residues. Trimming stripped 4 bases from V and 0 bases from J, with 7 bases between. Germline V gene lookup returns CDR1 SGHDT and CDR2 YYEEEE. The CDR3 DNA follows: TGTGCCAGCAGCCCCAGTCTGAACACTGAAGCTTTCTTT. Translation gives CASSPSLNTEAFF.

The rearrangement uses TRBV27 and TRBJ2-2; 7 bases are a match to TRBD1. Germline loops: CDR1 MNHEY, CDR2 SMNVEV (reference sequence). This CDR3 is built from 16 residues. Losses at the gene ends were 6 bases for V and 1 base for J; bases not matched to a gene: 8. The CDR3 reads CASSYLGQVNTGELFF. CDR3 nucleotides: TGTGCCAGCAGCTACCTTGGACAGGTGAACACCGGGGAGCTGTTTTTT.

In DNA form, the CDR3 reads TGTGCCAGTTGCCAAGTGGGAGGGGAAGAGCAGTACTTC. Encoded protein: CASCQVGGEEQYF. This chain links TRBV7-6 with TRBJ2-7; 7 nucleotides agree with TRBD2. V lost 9 bases, J lost 7 bases, and 12 bases stayed unmatched. The CDR3 totals 13 residues. The V gene's germline CDR1 is SGHVS and CDR2 FNYEAQ. The full variable domain, in which reference TRBV7-6 and TRBJ2-7 provide the parts outside the CDR3, is GAGVSQSPRYKVTKRGQDVALRCDPISGHVSLYWYRQALGQGPEFLTYFNYEAQQDKSGLPNDRFSAERPEGSISTLTIQRTEQRDSAMYRCASCQVGGEEQYFGPGTRLTVT.

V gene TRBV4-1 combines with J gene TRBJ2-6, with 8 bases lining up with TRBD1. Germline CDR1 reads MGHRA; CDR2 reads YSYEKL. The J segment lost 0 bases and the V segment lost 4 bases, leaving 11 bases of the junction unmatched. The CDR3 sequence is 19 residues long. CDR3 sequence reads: CASSPDTGTGFSGANVLTF. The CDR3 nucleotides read TGCGCCAGCAGCCCCGACACCGGGACAGGCTTCTCTGGGGCCAACGTCCTGACTTTC.

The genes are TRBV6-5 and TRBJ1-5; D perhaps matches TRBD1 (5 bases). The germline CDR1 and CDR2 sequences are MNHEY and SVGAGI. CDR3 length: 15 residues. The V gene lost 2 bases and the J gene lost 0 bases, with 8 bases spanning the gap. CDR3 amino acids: CASSYDRYSNQPQHF. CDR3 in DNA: TGTGCCAGCAGTTACGACAGATATAGCAATCAGCCCCAGCATTTT.

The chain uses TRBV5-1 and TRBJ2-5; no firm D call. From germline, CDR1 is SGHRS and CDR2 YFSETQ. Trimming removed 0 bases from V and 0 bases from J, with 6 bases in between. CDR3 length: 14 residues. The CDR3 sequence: CASSLGGNQETQYF. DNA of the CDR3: TGCGCCAGCAGCTTGGGCGGAAACCAAGAGACCCAGTACTTC.